The source of this TCR beta chain is a study of human T cells and chemical hapten exposure. At the level of the study: A patient group, mainly female, showed alopecia areata, totalis or universalis.

Regarding time point: patch test 3, about 24 weeks after DPC sensitization. Treatment noted: therapeutic diphenylcyclopropenone sensitization with weekly scalp DPC. TCRdb called the RACE reads again in MiXCR, with one record for every CDR3 protein. Of about 120,000 distinct CDR3 sequences detected, about 11% appear once; the ten largest clones hold 2% to 2.5%. Germline values: CDR1 LNHDA, CDR2 SQIVND (reference sequence). The CDR3 is 13 residues long. V dropped 3 bases and J dropped 2 bases, with 8 bases sitting between them. This clonotype was counted between two and nine times. This chain connects TRBV19 to TRBJ2-7, with D hard to call. This clonotype was obtained from a woman between 50 and 59 years old with alopecia areata. Some clones in this sample may be carry-over from other donors' samples. The material sequenced was whole blood, taken in connection with sensitization to the hapten diphenylcyclopropenone (DPC). The CDR3 region has the DNA TGTGCCAGTAGTATGGCCGGTACCTACGAGCAGTACTTC. It encodes CASSMAGTYEQYF.